The 20 T cell receptor beta chains in this list originate from one sample, sequenced in a study of T-cell memory formation after mild COVID-19. TCRdb used MiXCR to reprocess the 5' RACE reads, holding one entry per CDR3 protein. The table has hundreds of thousands of distinct CDR3 sequences, more than 15% seen once. The specimen was PBMCs or a T cell subset sorted from them (not recorded which). Source of these receptors: an adult woman who had mild COVID-19 (a few samples of this study predate the infection). Cell type and time point are not known.

This clonotype was seen repeatedly, ten times or more. The junction differs from germline at one of its ends, possibly a read error. The V and J genes are TRBV5-1 and TRBJ2-1; possibly TRBD1 or TRBD2 for D (6 bases each). The CDR3 contains 15 residues. Germline CDR1 SGHRS, CDR2 YFSETQ. The CDR3 sequence: CASSLADSSYNEQFF. CDR3 nucleotide sequence: TGTGCCAGCAGCTTAGCGGACAGCTCCTACAATGAGCAGTTCTTC.

The sample holds many counts of this clonotype. V gene TRBV12-3 or TRBV12-4 combines with J gene TRBJ2-7, with 8 bases aligning to TRBD1. The CDR3 contains 14 residues. With V trimmed by 5 bases and J by 7 bases, 10 bases remained unmatched. The CDR3 bases are TGTGCCAGCAGTCTCAGTCAGGGGGCGCGGGAGCAGTACTTC. Encoded protein: CASSLSQGAREQYF.

This clonotype was counted at least ten times. The chain links TRBV23-1 to TRBJ2-1; no reliable D call. TRBV23-1 is an open reading frame, and its role is uncertain. The CDR3 has 15 residues. The germline V and J ends were trimmed by 7 bases and 0 bases, with 13 bases remaining between them. The CDR3 protein is CASIYALSSYNEQFF. For the CDR3, the DNA is TGCGCCAGCATCTACGCCTTGAGCTCCTACAATGAGCAGTTCTTC.

The chain joins TRBV29-1 to TRBJ1-4, with a possible D match to TRBD1 (5 bases). This CDR3 is built from 15 residues. Trimming left V 0 bases short and J 0 bases short, with 8 bases between. The germline gives CDR1 SQVTM, CDR2 ANQGSEA. CDR3: CSVEERGPTNEKLFF. The CDR3, as DNA: TGCAGCGTTGAAGAAAGGGGACCAACTAATGAAAAACTGTTTTTT.

The V and J genes are TRBV5-4 and TRBJ2-1, with 12 bases identical to TRBD1. The CDR3 covers 15 residues. With 4 bases clipped from V and 7 bases from J, the junction kept 6 bases outside the gene matches. Germline CDR1 and CDR2: SGHNT and YYREEE (reference sequence). DNA of the CDR3: TGTGCCAGCAGCCTCCGGGACAGGGGGCAAAATGAGCAGTTCTTC. This translates into CASSLRDRGQNEQFF.

The sample holds many counts of this clonotype. The chain has TRBV7-2 and TRBJ2-6; TRBD1 agrees at 7 bases. Germline loops: CDR1 SGHTA, CDR2 FQGNSA. This CDR3 has 18 residues. V was clipped by 2 bases and J by 0 bases; unmatched bases: 7. The CDR3 is CASSLLGTANSGANVLTF. DNA for the CDR3: TGTGCCAGCAGCTTACTAGGGACAGCCAACTCTGGGGCCAACGTCCTGACTTTC.

The chain joins TRBV20-1 to TRBJ2-3, with 7 bases identical to TRBD1. Germline V gives CDR1 DFQATT, CDR2 SNEGSKA (reference sequence). V lost 3 bases, J lost 2 bases, and 11 bases stayed unmatched. This CDR3 contains 16 residues. CDR3: CSASPRQGVTTDTQYF. Here the CDR3 DNA reads TGCAGTGCTAGTCCCCGACAGGGCGTGACCACAGATACGCAGTATTTT.

This clonotype appeared a few times. The gene calls are TRBV19 and TRBJ2-4; weak D call: TRBD2 (6 bases). The CDR3 contains 14 residues. Trimming removed 5 bases from V and 9 bases from J, with 17 bases in between. The germline gives CDR1 LNHDA, CDR2 SQIVND (reference sequence). In DNA, the CDR3 is TGTGCCAGTAGTCCAGAGGAGGGTTGGGCCATTCAGTACTTC. The encoded protein is CASSPEEGWAIQYF.

This clonotype appeared a few times. This chain links TRBV7-2 with TRBJ2-5; the match to TRBD2 covers 8 bases. The CDR3 sequence is 15 residues long. Per germline, CDR1 SGHTA and CDR2 FQGNSA. The V and J ends lost 11 bases and 2 bases, in that order; junction bases with no gene match: 13. CDR3 protein: CACGGMAGGQETQYF. The CDR3 DNA reads TGTGCCTGTGGAGGGATGGCGGGAGGACAAGAGACCCAGTACTTC.

The gene calls are TRBV20-1 and TRBJ1-2; 7 nucleotides line up with TRBD1. The junction had 8 bases not matched to a gene; V was cut back by 2 bases and J by 5 bases. CDR1 is DFQATT and CDR2 is SNEGSKA in the germline V gene (reference sequence). This CDR3 region has 14 residues. As DNA, the CDR3 is TGCAGTGCTAGAAAAACAGGGGCCGATTATGGCTACACCTTC. Translated, it gives CSARKTGADYGYTF.

The gene calls are TRBV7-8 and TRBJ1-3; a possible D gene is TRBD1 (5 bases). Per the germline V gene, CDR1 is SGHVS and CDR2 is FQNEAQ. The V end lost 4 bases, the J end lost 2 bases, and 15 bases lay between the germline ends. This CDR3 spans 16 amino acids. CDR3 loop: CASSSYMGEAGNTIYF. CDR3 bases: TGTGCCAGCAGCTCTTATATGGGGGAGGCTGGAAACACCATATATTTT. Full variable domain (rest looked up from reference TRBV7-8 and TRBJ1-3): GAGVSQSPRYKVAKRGQDVALRCDPISGHVSLFWYQQALGQGPEFLTYFQNEAQLDKSGLPSDRFFAERPEGSVSTLKIQRTQQEDSAVYLCASSSYMGEAGNTIYFGEGSWLTVV.

This clonotype was observed a handful of times. The chain employs TRBV25-1 and TRBJ2-7, with 11 bases that match TRBD1. This CDR3 has 16 amino acids. CDR1 MGHDK and CDR2 SYGVNS come from the germline V gene. The V segment lost 2 bases and the J segment 4 bases; nucleotides outside the gene matches: 7. The CDR3 bases are TGTGCCAGCAGTGAAGGGGGACAGGGGGATCGTTACGAGCAGTACTTC. Residues: CASSEGGQGDRYEQYF.

The genes are TRBV7-9 and TRBJ1-4, with D possibly TRBD1 on 6 matching bases. Germline V gives CDR1 SEHNR, CDR2 FQNEAQ (reference sequence). The CDR3 extends over 15 amino acids. The V and J ends lost 5 bases and 4 bases respectively, with 14 bases between them. The CDR3: CASSRRDTSNEKLFF. The CDR3 coding sequence is TGTGCCAGCAGCCGCCGGGACACCAGTAATGAAAAACTGTTTTTT. Combining the CDR3 with reference TRBV7-9 and TRBJ1-4 gives the whole variable domain DTGVSQNPRHKITKRGQNVTFRCDPISEHNRLYWYRQTLGQGPEFLTYFQNEAQLEKSRLLSDRFSAERPKGSFSTLEIQRTEQGDSAMYLCASSRRDTSNEKLFFGSGTQLSVL.

This clonotype came up a few times. V gene TRBV7-9 combines with J gene TRBJ2-2; possible D gene TRBD1, 6 bases. The CDR3 extends over 15 amino acids. Germline assignment: CDR1 SEHNR and CDR2 FQNEAQ (reference sequence). Deletions cut 0 bases from V and 2 bases from J, with 7 bases between. CDR3 bases: TGTGCCAGCAGCTTAGCGGACAGAAACACCGGGGAGCTGTTTTTT. Translating it yields CASSLADRNTGELFF.

This clonotype occurred a few times. The chain carries TRBV4-1 and TRBJ1-1; possible D gene TRBD1, 5 bases. Germline loops: CDR1 MGHRA, CDR2 YSYEKL. The CDR3 length is 18 residues. V lost 3 bases and J 0 bases, leaving 20 bases between the germline ends. The CDR3 DNA follows: TGCGCCAGCAGCCAGGGGACGACCTTTCCGGGTATGAACACTGAAGCTTTCTTT. Translated: CASSQGTTFPGMNTEAFF.

This clonotype has more than one count but fewer than ten. The chain is built from TRBV11-2 and TRBJ2-3; no clear D. V was clipped by 6 bases and J by 0 bases, with 10 bases between them. Germline V gene sequence: CDR1 SGHAT, CDR2 FQNNGV. This CDR3 region has 14 residues. CDR3 in DNA: TGTGCCAGCAGGGGGTGGCGTAGCACAGATACGCAGTATTTT. Amino acid sequence: CASRGWRSTDTQYF.

This clonotype came up a few times. The chain employs TRBV24-1 and TRBJ2-6, with TRBD2 identical over 12 bases. Germline V CDR1 and CDR2: KGHDR, SFDVKD. The CDR3 has 15 residues. V was pared by 12 bases and J by 2 bases, with 4 bases of the junction left unmatched. The CDR3 region has the DNA TGTGCCGTAGGACTAGCGGGAACTGGGGCCAACGTCCTGACTTTC. It yields the protein CAVGLAGTGANVLTF.

This rearrangement joins TRBV6-5 to TRBJ1-2; weak D call: TRBD1 (6 bases). Trimming shortened V by 4 bases and J by 5 bases, and 23 bases separated the two germline ends. The CDR3 is 17 amino acids. Per germline, CDR1 MNHEY and CDR2 SVGAGI. The CDR3 protein is CASSFHEGQRGFYGYTF. Here the CDR3 DNA reads TGTGCCAGCAGTTTTCACGAAGGACAGCGGGGGTTTTATGGCTACACCTTC.

This rearrangement joins TRBV5-1 to TRBJ2-7; tentatively, D is TRBD1 or TRBD2 (5 bases each). Germline V lookup: CDR1 SGHRS, CDR2 YFSETQ. CDR3 length equals 12 residues. V was clipped by 0 bases and J by 7 bases, with 8 bases between them. The CDR3 is CASSLEWGEQYF. CDR3 DNA sequence: TGCGCCAGCAGCTTGGAGTGGGGGGAGCAGTACTTC.

The chain combines TRBV20-1 with TRBJ1-1; a possible D gene is TRBD1 (5 bases). The CDR3 is 14 amino acids. In germline, CDR1 is DFQATT, CDR2 SNEGSKA (reference sequence). Trimming cost V 3 bases and J 1 base, with 12 bases left between them. CDR3 amino acids: CSARFGQGNTEAFF. CDR3 nucleotides: TGCAGTGCTAGGTTCGGGCAGGGGAACACTGAAGCTTTCTTT.